This T cell receptor beta chain was identified in a study of blood T cell repertoires in COVID-19 (dated by TCRdb to 2020 to 2022). About the investigation overall: Samples from collaborators originated in the United States, Italy and Spain and spanned both the acute and convalescent phases of COVID-19. A de-identified subject ID, COVID-19 status, age in years and sex were almost always included in the sample metadata. HLA class I and class II types, where available, came from metadata supplied by the sample provider rather than from assay-based typing. The repertoires were released in a freely available public database intended as a resource for research on the immune response to SARS-CoV-2. The samples were drawn from the first 160 participants of the ongoing ImmuneRACE study and from about 1,200 subjects provided by 6 global collaborators. Subjects who had been exposed to COVID-19, were actively infected with it, or had recovered from it provided the deeply sampled blood TCRbeta repertoires that made up the dataset. The prospective study material was composed of cDNA or gDNA derived from T cells, B-cell-depleted T cells, or PBMCs.

Overall study results and their limits: The quantity of clinical and demographic metadata differed by source and by participant and was supplied without curation.

CDR3 length: 14 amino acids, cysteine to phenylalanine. Only CDR3 DNA is held: 42 bases, read in frame from base 1. Via the germline V gene (reference sequence), CDR1 is SGHAT and CDR2 FQDESV. The V and J ends are trimmed by 10 bases and 1 base, leaving 16 bases between them. Concerning this clone: Its binding antigen is unknown. Qualities for individual bases were not recorded, and no much larger clone is one base off.

The immunoSEQ Assay, a bias-controlled multiplex PCR, was used to amplify TCRbeta CDR3 regions from genomic DNA. As for the authors' bioinformatics: Within the assay, amplification of reference gene primers was used to estimate how many nucleated cells each sample contained. To quantify the absolute abundance of each unique TCRbeta CDR3 rearrangement, sequence reads were collapsed and filtered. For each sample, productive Simpson clonality was calculated by taking the square root of Simpson's diversity index across productive rearrangements. The immuneACCESS repertoire file appears here via TCRdb, limited to in-frame rearrangements. These files lack a portion of the clones; in checked studies, under half of the deficit traces to unresolved V genes, and the cause of the others is not known. The V and J calls and the clone size are those of that table, but D and trimming were determined from the DNA. The sample has more than 350,000 clones on record, approximately 90% of them singletons. 10% of the sample is in the top ten clones.

Participants in the prospective study were aged about 18 to 95 years, lived in approximately 26 United States geographic areas, and enrolled through a virtual design. In the prospective study, participants were assigned to cohorts based on the clinical history participants reported in a screening survey and a study questionnaire. Recovered participants in ImmuneRACE Cohort 3 were defined as having two consecutive negative NP/OP PCR tests, clearance from a healthcare professional, or resolution of symptoms. In the prospective study, whole blood, serum and a nasopharyngeal or oropharyngeal swab were collected from each participant by mobile phlebotomists. Over an approximately 2-month period, participants in the prospective study had the option of providing additional blood draws and questionnaires. Before DNA extraction, blood samples from the prospective study were shipped at room temperature or frozen.

The chain is encoded by TRBV11-1 joined to TRBJ1-1; the D gene is possibly TRBD1, with 5 bases matching. This sequence was found in a woman in her forties or fifties who had recovered from COVID-19. The sample comprised PBMCs or T cells enriched from blood (not recorded which). The CDR3 reads as follows: CATSRRGPNTEAFF. The bases read TGTGCCACTTCTCGGCGGGGACCGAACACTGAAGCTTTCTTT.